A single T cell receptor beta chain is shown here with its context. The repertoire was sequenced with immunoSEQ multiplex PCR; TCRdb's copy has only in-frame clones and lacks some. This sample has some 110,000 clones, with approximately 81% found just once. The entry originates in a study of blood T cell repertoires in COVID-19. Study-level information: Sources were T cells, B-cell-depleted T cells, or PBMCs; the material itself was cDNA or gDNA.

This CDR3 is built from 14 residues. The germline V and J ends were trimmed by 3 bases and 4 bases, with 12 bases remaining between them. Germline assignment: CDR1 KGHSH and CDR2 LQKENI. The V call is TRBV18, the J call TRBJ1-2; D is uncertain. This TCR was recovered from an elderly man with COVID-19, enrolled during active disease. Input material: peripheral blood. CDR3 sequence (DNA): TGTGCCAGCTCACCTAATCAGGATAGCTATGGCTACACCTTC. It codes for CASSPNQDSYGYTF.